Included here is one T cell receptor (beta chain) sequence, with context. The CDR3 is made up of 15 amino acids. The V and J ends lost 3 bases and 5 bases, in that order; junction bases with no gene match: 6. The germline CDR1 and CDR2 sequences are MDHEN and SYDVKM. This sample is part of a study of long-term antiretroviral therapy in people with HIV. The assay used was immunoSEQ (version v3.0), run at survey level. Profiled with immunoSEQ multiplex PCR; TCRdb holds only in-frame clones, not every one. The data contain some 25,000 clones, about four fifths of them singletons. The sequence came from a man in his forties with HIV. The material was unsorted PBMCs, obtained 3 years after starting antiretroviral therapy. This sequence joins TRBV28 and TRBJ1-5; 8 bases line up with TRBD1. CDR3 in DNA: TGTGCCAGCAGTTTCGGCGGGGACAGGCATCAGCCCCAGCATTTT. The encoded protein is CASSFGGDRHQPQHF.